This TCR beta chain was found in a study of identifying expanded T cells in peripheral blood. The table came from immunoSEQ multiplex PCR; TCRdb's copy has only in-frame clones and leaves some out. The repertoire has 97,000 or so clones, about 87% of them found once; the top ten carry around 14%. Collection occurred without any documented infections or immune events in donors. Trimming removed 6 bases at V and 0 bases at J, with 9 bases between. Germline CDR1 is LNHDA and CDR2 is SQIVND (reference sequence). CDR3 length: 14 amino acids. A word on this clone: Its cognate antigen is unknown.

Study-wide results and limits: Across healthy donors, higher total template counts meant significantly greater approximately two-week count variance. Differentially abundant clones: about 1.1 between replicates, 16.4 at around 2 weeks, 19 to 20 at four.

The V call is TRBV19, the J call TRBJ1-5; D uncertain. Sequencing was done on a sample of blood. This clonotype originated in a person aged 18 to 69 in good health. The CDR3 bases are TGTGCCAGTAGACCTCTAACTAGCAATCAGCCCCAGCATTTT. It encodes CASRPLTSNQPQHF. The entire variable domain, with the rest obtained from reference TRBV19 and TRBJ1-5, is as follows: DGGITQSPKYLFRKEGQNVTLSCEQNLNHDAMYWYRQDPGQGLRLIYYSQIVNDFQKGDIAEGYSVSREKKESFPLTVTSAQKNPTAFYLCASRPLTSNQPQHFGDGTRLSIL.